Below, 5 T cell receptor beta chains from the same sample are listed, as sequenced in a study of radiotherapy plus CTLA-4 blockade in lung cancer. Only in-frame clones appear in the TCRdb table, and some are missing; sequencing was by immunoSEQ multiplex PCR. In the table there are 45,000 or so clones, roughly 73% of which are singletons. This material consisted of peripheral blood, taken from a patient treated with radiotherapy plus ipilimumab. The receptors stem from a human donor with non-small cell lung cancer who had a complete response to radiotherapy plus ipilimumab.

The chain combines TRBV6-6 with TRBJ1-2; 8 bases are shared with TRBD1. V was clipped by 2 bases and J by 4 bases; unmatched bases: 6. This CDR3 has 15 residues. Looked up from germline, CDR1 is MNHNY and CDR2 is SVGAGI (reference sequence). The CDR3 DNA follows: TGTGCCAGCAGTTACCCTAAAACAGGGGGCTATGGCTACACCTTC. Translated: CASSYPKTGGYGYTF.

The CDR3 protein is CASSSGGGTGGEQYF. DNA of the CDR3: TGCGCCAGCAGCTCCGGGGGCGGGACAGGGGGCGAGCAGTACTTC. J is TRBJ2-5 and V is TRBV5-1; 11 nucleotides align to TRBD1. The tail of the sequence fits TRBJ2-7 better, so the J call may be wrong. Germline lookup yields CDR1 SGHRS and CDR2 YFSETQ. The CDR3 has 15 residues.

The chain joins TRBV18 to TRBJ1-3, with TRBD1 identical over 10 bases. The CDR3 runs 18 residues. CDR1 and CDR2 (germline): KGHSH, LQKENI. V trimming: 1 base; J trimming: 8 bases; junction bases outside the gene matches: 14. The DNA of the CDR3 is TGTGCCAGCTCACCACAGTCTCCGGTCGGGACAGGGGCTTACACCATATATTTT. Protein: CASSPQSPVGTGAYTIYF.

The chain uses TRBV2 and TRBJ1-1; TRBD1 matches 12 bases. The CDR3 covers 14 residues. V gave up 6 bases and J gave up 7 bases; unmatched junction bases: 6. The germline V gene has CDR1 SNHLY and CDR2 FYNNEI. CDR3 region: CASRGTGGDREAFF. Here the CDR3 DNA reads TGTGCCAGCAGGGGGACAGGGGGCGATCGTGAAGCTTTCTTT.

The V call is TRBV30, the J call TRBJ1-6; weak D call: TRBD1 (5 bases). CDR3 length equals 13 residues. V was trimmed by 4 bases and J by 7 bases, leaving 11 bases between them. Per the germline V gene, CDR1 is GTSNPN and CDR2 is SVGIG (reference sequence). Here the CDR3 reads CAWTGGFNSPLHF. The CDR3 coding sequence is TGTGCCTGGACGGGGGGGTTCAATTCACCCCTCCACTTT.